The 21 T cell receptor beta chains in this list originate from one sample, sequenced in a study of cytomegalovirus exposure and HLA in healthy donors (dated by TCRdb to the late 2010s). Library creation used the immunoSEQ multiplex PCR assay. A mixture of 60 forward primers for TCR Vbeta segments and 13 reverse primers for TCR Jbeta segments was used in the multiplex PCR. Held by TCRdb, this immuneACCESS table contains in-frame sequences only and omits some clones. Under half of the omission traces to an unresolved V gene where checked; the cause of the rest is unknown. The table for this sample lists about 110,000 clones; 70% to 80% of them were counted only once. The ten largest account for roughly 2.8% of the sample. Sequencing used PBMCs. The receptors originated from a female donor in good health and CMV-seronegative.

This chain links TRBV5-4 with TRBJ2-5, with 8 bases matching TRBD1. The CDR3 consists of 14 residues. From germline, CDR1 is SGHNT and CDR2 YYREEE (reference sequence). The V gene end was trimmed by 1 base and the J gene end by 5 bases; junction bases not matched to a gene: 4. In DNA, the CDR3 is TGTGCCAGCAGCTTGTCCCGGACAGGGGAGACCCAGTACTTC. It translates to CASSLSRTGETQYF.

V gene TRBV7-2 combines with J gene TRBJ2-7; the D gene is possibly TRBD1 (6 bases). The CDR3 spans 13 residues. Trimming cost V 5 bases and J 4 bases, with 12 bases left between them. CDR1 and CDR2 from the germline V gene are SGHTA and FQGNSA. As DNA, the CDR3 is TGTGCCAGCAGCCCGGGACACAATTACGAGCAGTACTTC. Translated: CASSPGHNYEQYF.

The chain carries TRBV11-2 and TRBJ1-1; weak D call: TRBD1 (5 bases). The CDR3 covers 15 residues. Germline lookup yields CDR1 SGHAT and CDR2 FQNNGV. V was cut by 4 bases and J by 0 bases, with 12 bases left in between. The CDR3 DNA follows: TGTGCCAGCAGCTCCTACAGGACATTGAACACTGAAGCTTTCTTT. This gives the protein CASSSYRTLNTEAFF.

The chain couples TRBV10-1 to TRBJ1-1, with TRBD1 matching 9 bases. The CDR3 contains 14 residues. The germline V gene encodes CDR1 WNHNN and CDR2 SYGVQD (reference sequence). The trim removed 6 bases at V and 5 bases at J, leaving 7 bases unmatched. CDR3 residues: CASSQTGGGTEAFF. For the CDR3, the DNA is TGCGCCAGCAGCCAGACAGGGGGGGGGACTGAAGCTTTCTTT.

The chain recombines TRBV10-2 with TRBJ2-5, with TRBD2 matching over 7 bases. Germline V gene sequence: CDR1 WSHSY, CDR2 SAAADI. The CDR3 extends over 13 amino acids. J gave up 3 bases and V 6 bases, and 4 bases lay outside the gene matches. In nucleotides, the CDR3 is TGCGCCAGCAGATCGGGAGGAGAAGAGACCCAGTACTTC. This translates into CASRSGGEETQYF.

V gene TRBV7-3 combines with J gene TRBJ2-5, with D perhaps TRBD2 (6 bases). CDR3 length: 14 residues. V was trimmed by 5 bases and J by 2 bases, leaving 12 bases between them. Germline V lookup: CDR1 SGHTA, CDR2 FQGTGA. The CDR3 nucleotides read TGTGCCAGCAGCCCATCAGGGAGGCAAGAGACCCAGTACTTC. Its protein product is CASSPSGRQETQYF.

The chain joins TRBV28 to TRBJ1-2; 12 bases map to TRBD1. Germline V CDR1 and CDR2: MDHEN, SYDVKM. The CDR3 has 14 amino acids. Losses at the gene ends were 3 bases for V and 8 bases for J; bases not matched to a gene: 4. CDR3 coding DNA: TGTGCCAGCAGTTTGGGACAGGGGGCGCAGGGCTACACCTTC. Amino acids: CASSLGQGAQGYTF.

This clone was counted between two and nine times. The chain is built from TRBV27 and TRBJ2-7; 7 nucleotides line up with TRBD2. This CDR3 spans 17 amino acids. CDR1 MNHEY and CDR2 SMNVEV come from the germline V gene (reference sequence). Trimming at V came to 5 bases and at J to 1 base, leaving 14 bases not matched to a gene. The CDR3 DNA sequence: TGTGCCAGCAGTCCCCCGGTTATGGGAGGGACTTCCTACGAGCAGTACTTC. It codes for CASSPPVMGGTSYEQYF.

A few counts support this clone. The chain recombines TRBV4-3 with TRBJ2-1; possible D gene TRBD1, 6 bases. Germline assignment: CDR1 LGHNA and CDR2 YSLEER. The germline V and J ends were trimmed by 5 bases and 4 bases, with 18 bases remaining between them. CDR3 length equals 16 residues. The CDR3 bases are TGCGCCAGCAGCGAAAGCGACAGGCTACTATACAATGAGCAGTTCTTC. This gives the protein CASSESDRLLYNEQFF.

The rearrangement uses TRBV7-2 and TRBJ2-7; TRBD2 matches at 12 bases. Germline CDR1 and CDR2: SGHTA and FQGNSA. The CDR3 is 14 residues long. The V segment lost 10 bases and the J segment 6 bases; nucleotides outside the gene matches: 10. For the CDR3, the DNA is TGTGCCACCACGACTAGCGGGAGTCTCGGCGAGCAGTACTTC. Translation gives CATTTSGSLGEQYF.

In this sample, this clone turned up a few times. This sequence joins TRBV19 and TRBJ1-2; 7 nucleotides line up with TRBD1. V shed 7 bases, J shed 8 bases, and the junction held 13 bases outside the gene matches. In germline, CDR1 is LNHDA, CDR2 SQIVND (reference sequence). This CDR3 contains 14 residues. In DNA, the CDR3 is TGTGCCAGTAATATGGGGGACAGAAGAAGGGGCTACACCTTC. This gives the protein CASNMGDRRRGYTF.

The genes are TRBV30 and TRBJ2-6, with D perhaps TRBD1 (5 bases). V lost 3 bases and J lost 7, with 13 bases in between. CDR1 and CDR2 (germline): GTSNPN, SVGIG (reference sequence). The CDR3 totals 14 residues. The CDR3 spells CAWRGKGNANVLTF. The CDR3 region has the DNA TGTGCCTGGAGGGGGAAGGGGAACGCCAACGTCCTGACTTTC.

The gene calls are TRBV6-4 and TRBJ1-2; D is unresolved. The CDR3 is 15 residues long. V was trimmed by 7 bases and J by 2 bases, leaving 17 bases between them. From germline, CDR1 is MRHNA and CDR2 SNTAGT. The CDR3 spells CASTGSQWLNYGYTF. The CDR3 nucleotides read TGTGCCAGCACGGGAAGTCAATGGTTAAACTATGGCTACACCTTC.

CDR3 region: CASSSRTSGSRYEQYF. CDR3 nucleotide sequence: TGTGCCAGCAGCTCACGGACTAGCGGGAGCCGCTACGAGCAGTACTTC. V usage is TRBV7-2 and J usage is TRBJ2-7; 13 bases line up with TRBD2. J lost 3 bases, V lost 4 bases, and 6 bases had no gene match. Germline lookup yields CDR1 SGHTA and CDR2 FQGNSA. The length of the CDR3 is 16 residues. The variable domain in full, with the rest retrieved from reference TRBV7-2 and TRBJ2-7, is GAGVSQSPSNKVTEKGKDVELRCDPISGHTALYWYRQSLGQGLEFLIYFQGNSAPDKSGLPSDRFSAERTGGSVSTLTIQRTQQEDSAVYLCASSSRTSGSRYEQYFGPGTRLTVT.

This chain joins TRBV7-9 and TRBJ2-7, with 7 bases matching TRBD1. The CDR3 runs 14 residues. V lost 5 bases, J lost 2 bases, and 6 bases stayed unmatched. The germline CDR1 and CDR2 sequences are SEHNR and FQNEAQ (reference sequence). In nucleotides, the CDR3 is TGTGCCAGCAGCGGGGGACAGTTCCCCTACGAGCAGTACTTC. It specifies CASSGGQFPYEQYF.

The rearrangement links TRBV29-1 to TRBJ1-2, with a tentative D call TRBD1 (5 bases). Germline CDR1 reads SQVTM; CDR2 reads ANQGSEA. This CDR3 is 14 amino acids long. Deletions cut 2 bases from V and 5 bases from J, with 15 bases between. Here the CDR3 DNA reads TGCAGCGTTGAATTGCCAGGGTGGAAGTATGGCTACACCTTC. Translation gives CSVELPGWKYGYTF.

This chain links TRBV7-9 with TRBJ2-1; maybe TRBD1 (6 bases). This CDR3 is 15 amino acids long. Germline CDR1 SEHNR, CDR2 FQNEAQ (reference sequence). The germline V and J ends were trimmed by 2 bases and 0 bases, with 8 bases remaining between them. The CDR3 sequence: CASSLRGGSYNEQFF. Written as DNA, the CDR3 is TGTGCCAGCAGCTTAAGAGGGGGCTCCTACAATGAGCAGTTCTTC.

The chain carries TRBV6-6 and TRBJ2-7, with 12 bases that match TRBD2. The CDR3 covers 15 residues. After removal of 6 bases from V and 0 bases from J, the junction contained 3 bases not matched to a gene. In germline, CDR1 is MNHNY, CDR2 SVGAGI (reference sequence). The chain's CDR3 is CASSPTSGSSYEQYF. Written as DNA, the CDR3 is TGTGCCAGCAGCCCGACTAGCGGGAGCTCCTACGAGCAGTACTTC.

The chain uses TRBV5-1 and TRBJ2-3; tentatively, D is TRBD2 (5 bases). The length of the CDR3 is 14 residues. Germline CDR1 and CDR2: SGHRS and YFSETQ. V was clipped by 5 bases and J by 0 bases, with 10 bases between them. The CDR3 region is CASRLGISTDTQYF. DNA for the CDR3: TGCGCCAGCAGGCTCGGGATAAGCACAGATACGCAGTATTTT. Filled out from reference TRBV5-1 and TRBJ2-3, the complete variable domain reads KAGVTQTPRYLIKTRGQQVTLSCSPISGHRSVSWYQQTPGQGLQFLFEYFSETQRNKGNFPGRFSGRQFSNSRSEMNVSTLELGDSALYLCASRLGISTDTQYFGPGTRLTVL.

This clone was counted between two and nine times. The rearrangement joins TRBV9 to TRBJ2-2, with a possible D match to TRBD2 (5 bases). This CDR3 region has 15 residues. Germline values: CDR1 SGDLS, CDR2 YYNGEE. Trimming shortened V by 2 bases and J by 5 bases, and 13 bases separated the two germline ends. CDR3 sequence reads: CASSVSGLTTGELFF. The CDR3 DNA sequence: TGTGCCAGCAGCGTTTCCGGACTGACAACCGGGGAGCTGTTTTTT.

The chain uses TRBV30 and TRBJ2-7; 8 bases match TRBD1. V lost 4 bases and J lost 1; bases outside the gene matches: 12. The germline V gene encodes CDR1 GTSNPN and CDR2 SVGIG (reference sequence). The length of the CDR3 is 16 residues. The CDR3 is CAWIRAGGEWSYEQYF. CDR3 in DNA: TGTGCCTGGATCAGGGCAGGGGGCGAGTGGTCCTACGAGCAGTACTTC.